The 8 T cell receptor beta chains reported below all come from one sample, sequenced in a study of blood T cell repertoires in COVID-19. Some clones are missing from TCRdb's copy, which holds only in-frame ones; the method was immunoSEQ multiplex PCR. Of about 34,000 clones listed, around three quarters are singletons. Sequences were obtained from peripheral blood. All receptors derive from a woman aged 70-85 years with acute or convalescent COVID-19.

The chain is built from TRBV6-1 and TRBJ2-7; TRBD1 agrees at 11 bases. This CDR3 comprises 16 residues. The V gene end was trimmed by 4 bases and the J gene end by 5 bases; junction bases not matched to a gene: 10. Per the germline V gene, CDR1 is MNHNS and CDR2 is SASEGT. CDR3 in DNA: TGTGCCAGCAGTGTCCAGGGACAGGGGGGGATACACGAGCAGTACTTC. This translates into CASSVQGQGGIHEQYF.

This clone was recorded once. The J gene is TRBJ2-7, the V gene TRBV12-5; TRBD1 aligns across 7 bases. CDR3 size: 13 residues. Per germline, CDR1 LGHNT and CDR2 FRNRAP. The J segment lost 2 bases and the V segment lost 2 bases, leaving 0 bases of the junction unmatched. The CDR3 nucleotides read TGTGCTAGTGGTTTGACAGGGGCCTACGAGCAGTACTTC. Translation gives CASGLTGAYEQYF.

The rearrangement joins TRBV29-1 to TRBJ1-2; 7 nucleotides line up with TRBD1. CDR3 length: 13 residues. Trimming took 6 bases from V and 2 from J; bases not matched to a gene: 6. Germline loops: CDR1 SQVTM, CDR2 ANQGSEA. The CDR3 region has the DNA TGCAGCGTCGCGGGACAGATCAACTATGGCTACACCTTC. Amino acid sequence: CSVAGQINYGYTF.

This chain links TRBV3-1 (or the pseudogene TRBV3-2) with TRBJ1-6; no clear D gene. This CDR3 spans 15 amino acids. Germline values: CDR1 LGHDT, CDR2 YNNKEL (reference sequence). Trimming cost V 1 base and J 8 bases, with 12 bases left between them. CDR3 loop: CASSQVSGGYSPLHF. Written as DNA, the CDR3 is TGTGCCAGCAGCCAAGTAAGTGGAGGGTATTCACCCCTCCACTTT.

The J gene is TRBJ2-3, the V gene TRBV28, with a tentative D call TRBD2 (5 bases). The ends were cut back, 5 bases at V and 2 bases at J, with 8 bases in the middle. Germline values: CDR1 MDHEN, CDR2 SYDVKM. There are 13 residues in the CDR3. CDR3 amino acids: CASSGRLTDTQYF. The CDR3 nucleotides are TGTGCCAGCAGTGGGAGACTCACAGATACGCAGTATTTT.

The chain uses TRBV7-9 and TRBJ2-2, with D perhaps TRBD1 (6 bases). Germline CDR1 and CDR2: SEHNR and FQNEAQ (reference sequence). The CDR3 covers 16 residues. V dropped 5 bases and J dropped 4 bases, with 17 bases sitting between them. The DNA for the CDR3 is TGTGCCAGCAGCCTCGCAGGGGCCGCCCCCACCGGGGAGCTGTTTTTT. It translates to CASSLAGAAPTGELFF. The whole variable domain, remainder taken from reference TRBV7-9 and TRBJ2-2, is DTGVSQNPRHKITKRGQNVTFRCDPISEHNRLYWYRQTLGQGPEFLTYFQNEAQLEKSRLLSDRFSAERPKGSFSTLEIQRTEQGDSAMYLCASSLAGAAPTGELFFGEGSRLTVL.

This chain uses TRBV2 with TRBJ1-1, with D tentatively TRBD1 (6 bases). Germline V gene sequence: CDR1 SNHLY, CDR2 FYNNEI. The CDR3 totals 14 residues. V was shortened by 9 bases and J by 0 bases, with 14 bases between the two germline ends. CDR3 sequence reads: CARKDQGMNTEAFF. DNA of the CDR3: TGTGCCAGAAAGGATCAGGGGATGAACACTGAAGCTTTCTTT.

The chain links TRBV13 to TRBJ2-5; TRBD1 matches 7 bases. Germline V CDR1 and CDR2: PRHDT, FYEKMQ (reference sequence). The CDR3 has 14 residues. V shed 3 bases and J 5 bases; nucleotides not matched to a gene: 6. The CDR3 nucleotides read TGTGCCAGCAGCTTGGGACAGCCGGGGGAGACCCAGTACTTC. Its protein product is CASSLGQPGETQYF.